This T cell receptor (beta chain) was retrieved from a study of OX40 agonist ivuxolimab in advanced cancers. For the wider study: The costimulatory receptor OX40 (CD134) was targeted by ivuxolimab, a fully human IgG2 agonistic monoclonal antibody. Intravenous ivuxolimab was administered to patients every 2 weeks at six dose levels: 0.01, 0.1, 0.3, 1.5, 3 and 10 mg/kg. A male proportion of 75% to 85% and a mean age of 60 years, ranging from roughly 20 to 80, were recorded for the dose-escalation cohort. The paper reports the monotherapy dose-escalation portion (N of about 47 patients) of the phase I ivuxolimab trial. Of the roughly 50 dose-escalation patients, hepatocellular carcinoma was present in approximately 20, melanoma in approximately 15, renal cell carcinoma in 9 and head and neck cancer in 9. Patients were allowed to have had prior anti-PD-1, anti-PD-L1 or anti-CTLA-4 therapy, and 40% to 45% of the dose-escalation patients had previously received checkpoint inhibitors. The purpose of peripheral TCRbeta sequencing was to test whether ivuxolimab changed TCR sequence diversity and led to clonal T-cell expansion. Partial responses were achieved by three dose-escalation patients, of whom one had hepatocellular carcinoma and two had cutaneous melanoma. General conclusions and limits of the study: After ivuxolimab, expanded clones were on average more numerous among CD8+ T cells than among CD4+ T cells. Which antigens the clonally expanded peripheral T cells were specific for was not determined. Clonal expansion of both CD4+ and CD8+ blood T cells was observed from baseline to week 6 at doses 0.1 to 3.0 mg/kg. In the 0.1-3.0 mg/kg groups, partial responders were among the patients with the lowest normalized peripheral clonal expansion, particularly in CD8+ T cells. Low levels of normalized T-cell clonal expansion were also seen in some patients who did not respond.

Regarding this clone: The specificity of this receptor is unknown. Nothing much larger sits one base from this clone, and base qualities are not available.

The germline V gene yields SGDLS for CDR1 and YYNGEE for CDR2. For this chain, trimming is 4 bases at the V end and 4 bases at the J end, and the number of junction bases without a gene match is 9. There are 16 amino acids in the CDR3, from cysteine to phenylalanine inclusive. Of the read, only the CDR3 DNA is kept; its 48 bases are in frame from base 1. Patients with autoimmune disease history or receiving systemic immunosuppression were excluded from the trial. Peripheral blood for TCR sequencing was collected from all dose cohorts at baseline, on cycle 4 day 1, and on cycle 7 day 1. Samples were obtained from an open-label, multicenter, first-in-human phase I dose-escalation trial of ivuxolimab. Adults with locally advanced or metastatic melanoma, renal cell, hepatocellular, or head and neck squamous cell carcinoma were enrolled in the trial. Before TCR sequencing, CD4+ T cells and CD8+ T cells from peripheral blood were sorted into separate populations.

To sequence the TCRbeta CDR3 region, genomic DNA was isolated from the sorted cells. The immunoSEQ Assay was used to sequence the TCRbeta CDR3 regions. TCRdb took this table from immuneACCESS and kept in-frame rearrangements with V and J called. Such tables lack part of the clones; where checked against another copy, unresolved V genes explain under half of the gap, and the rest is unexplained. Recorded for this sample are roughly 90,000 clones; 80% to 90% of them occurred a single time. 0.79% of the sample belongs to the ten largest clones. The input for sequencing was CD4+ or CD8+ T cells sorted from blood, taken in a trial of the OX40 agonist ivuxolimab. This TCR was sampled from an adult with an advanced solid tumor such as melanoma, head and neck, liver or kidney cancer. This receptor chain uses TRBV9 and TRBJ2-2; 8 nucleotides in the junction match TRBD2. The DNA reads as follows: TGTGCCAGCAGCAACGGACTAGCCTCGCCCACCGGGGAGCTGTTTTTT. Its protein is CASSNGLASPTGELFF.